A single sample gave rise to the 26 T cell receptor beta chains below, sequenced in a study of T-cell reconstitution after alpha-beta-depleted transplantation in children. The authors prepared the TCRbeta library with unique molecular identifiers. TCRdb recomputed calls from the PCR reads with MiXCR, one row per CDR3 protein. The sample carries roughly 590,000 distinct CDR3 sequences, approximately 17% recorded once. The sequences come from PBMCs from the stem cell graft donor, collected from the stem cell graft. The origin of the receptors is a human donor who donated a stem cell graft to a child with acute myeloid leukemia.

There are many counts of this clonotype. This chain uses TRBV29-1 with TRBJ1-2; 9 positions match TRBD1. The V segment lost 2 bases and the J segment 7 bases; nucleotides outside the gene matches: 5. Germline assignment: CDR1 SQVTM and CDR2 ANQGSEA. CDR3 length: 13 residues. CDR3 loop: CSVELQGASGYTF. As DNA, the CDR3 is TGCAGCGTTGAACTACAGGGGGCCAGTGGCTACACCTTC. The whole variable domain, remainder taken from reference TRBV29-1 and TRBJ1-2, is SAVISQKPSRDICQRGTSLTIQCQVDSQVTMMFWYRQQPGQSLTLIATANQGSEATYESGFVIDKFPISRPNLTFSTLTVSNMSPEDSSIYLCSVELQGASGYTFGSGTRLTVV.

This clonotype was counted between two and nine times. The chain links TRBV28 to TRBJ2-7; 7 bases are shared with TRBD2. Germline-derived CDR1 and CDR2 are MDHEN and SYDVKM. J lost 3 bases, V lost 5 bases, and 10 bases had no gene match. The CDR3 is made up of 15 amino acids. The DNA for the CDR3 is TGTGCCAGCAGTACCCCCGGGGTAGCGGGCTACGAGCAGTACGTC. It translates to CASSTPGVAGYEQYV.

The CDR3 here is CASSEALLGPDYNEQFF. CDR3 DNA: TGTGCCAGCAGTGAAGCGCTTCTGGGGCCCGATTACAATGAGCAGTTCTTC. This chain connects TRBV2 to TRBJ2-1; D perhaps matches TRBD1 (5 bases). V lost 0 bases and J lost 4, with 16 bases in between. CDR1 SNHLY and CDR2 FYNNEI come from the germline V gene. The CDR3 has 17 amino acids.

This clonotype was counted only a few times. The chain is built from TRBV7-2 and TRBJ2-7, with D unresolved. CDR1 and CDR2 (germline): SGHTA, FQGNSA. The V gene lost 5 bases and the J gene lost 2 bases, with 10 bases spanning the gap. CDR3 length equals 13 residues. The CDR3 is CASSLDQPYEQYF. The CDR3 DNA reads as TGTGCCAGCAGCCTGGACCAACCCTACGAGCAGTACTTC.

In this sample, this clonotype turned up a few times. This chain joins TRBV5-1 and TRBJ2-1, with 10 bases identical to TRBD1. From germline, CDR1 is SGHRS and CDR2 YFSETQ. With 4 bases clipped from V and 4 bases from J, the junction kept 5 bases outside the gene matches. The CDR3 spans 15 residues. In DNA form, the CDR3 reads TGCGCCAGCAGCCTCCGGACAGGGGGTTACAATGAGCAGTTCTTC. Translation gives CASSLRTGGYNEQFF.

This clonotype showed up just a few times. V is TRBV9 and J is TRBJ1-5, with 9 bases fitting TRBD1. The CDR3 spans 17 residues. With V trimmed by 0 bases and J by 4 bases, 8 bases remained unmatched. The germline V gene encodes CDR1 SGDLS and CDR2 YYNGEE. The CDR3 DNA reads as TGTGCCAGCAGCGTAGGTCCACGGACAGGGGAGAATCAGCCCCAGCATTTT. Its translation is CASSVGPRTGENQPQHF.

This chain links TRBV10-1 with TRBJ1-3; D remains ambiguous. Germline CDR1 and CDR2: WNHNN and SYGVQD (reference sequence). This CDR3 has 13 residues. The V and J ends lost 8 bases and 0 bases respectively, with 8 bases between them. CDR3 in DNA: TGCGCCAGCGAAGACGGCTCTGGAAACACCATATATTTT. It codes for CASEDGSGNTIYF.

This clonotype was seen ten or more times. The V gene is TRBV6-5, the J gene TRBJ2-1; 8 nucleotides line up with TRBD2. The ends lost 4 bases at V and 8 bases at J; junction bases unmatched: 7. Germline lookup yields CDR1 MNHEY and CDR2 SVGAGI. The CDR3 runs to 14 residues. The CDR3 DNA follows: TGTGCCAGCAGTTTTGTTGCGGGGGGCGATGAGCAGTTCTTC. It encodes CASSFVAGGDEQFF.

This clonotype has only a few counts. The CDR3 nucleotides are TGTGCCAGCAGCAGGGACATCTCAGATACGCAGTATTTT. It yields the protein CASSRDISDTQYF. The chain uses TRBV5-4 and TRBJ2-3; TRBD1 is a possible D gene (6 bases). This CDR3 has 13 residues. The germline gives CDR1 SGHNT, CDR2 YYREEE (reference sequence). V was cut by 4 bases and J by 4 bases, with 10 bases left in between.

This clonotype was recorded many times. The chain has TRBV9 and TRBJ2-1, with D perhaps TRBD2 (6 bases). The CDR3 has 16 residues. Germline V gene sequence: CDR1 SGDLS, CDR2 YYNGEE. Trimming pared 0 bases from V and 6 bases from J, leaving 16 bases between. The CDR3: CASSVGREKTGNEQFF. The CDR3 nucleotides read TGTGCCAGCAGCGTAGGGAGGGAGAAGACGGGCAATGAGCAGTTCTTC.

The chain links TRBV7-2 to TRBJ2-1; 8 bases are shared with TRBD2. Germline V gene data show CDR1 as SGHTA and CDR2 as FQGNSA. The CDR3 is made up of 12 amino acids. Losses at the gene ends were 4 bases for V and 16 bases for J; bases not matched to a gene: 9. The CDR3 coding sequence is TGTGCCAGCAGCTGGACGGGGGGGCTGGTTTTCTTC. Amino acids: CASSWTGGLVFF.

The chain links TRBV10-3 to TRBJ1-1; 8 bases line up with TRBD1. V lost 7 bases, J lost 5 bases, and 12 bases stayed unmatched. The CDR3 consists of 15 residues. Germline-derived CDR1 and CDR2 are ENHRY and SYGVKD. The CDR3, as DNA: TGTGCCATCAACAACCTCGGACAGGGAGCGACTGAAGCTTTCTTT. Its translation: CAINNLGQGATEAFF.

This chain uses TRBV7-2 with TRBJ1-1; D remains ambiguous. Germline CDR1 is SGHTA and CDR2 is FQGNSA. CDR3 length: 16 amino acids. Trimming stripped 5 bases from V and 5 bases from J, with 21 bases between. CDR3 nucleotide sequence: TGTGCCAGCAGCCCGTTGGACGGATCCCGGAGGACTGAAGCTTTCTTT. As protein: CASSPLDGSRRTEAFF.

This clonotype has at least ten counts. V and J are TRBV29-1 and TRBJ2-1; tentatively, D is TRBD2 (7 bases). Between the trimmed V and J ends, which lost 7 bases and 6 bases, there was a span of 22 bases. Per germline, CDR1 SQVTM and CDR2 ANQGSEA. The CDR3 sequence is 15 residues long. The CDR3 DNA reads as TGCAGCGCCGCGGGGGCCTTGGGCGCCTCCAATGAGCAGTTCTTC. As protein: CSAAGALGASNEQFF.

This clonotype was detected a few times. The chain's CDR3 is CASSSAPGTTRKLFF. The DNA of the CDR3 is TGTGCCAGCAGCTCCGCCCCGGGTACTACGAGGAAACTGTTTTTT. The chain couples TRBV7-2 to TRBJ1-4; D call uncertain. Per the germline V gene, CDR1 is SGHTA and CDR2 is FQGNSA. V lost 4 bases, J lost 11 bases, and 20 bases lay in between. The CDR3 is made up of 15 amino acids.

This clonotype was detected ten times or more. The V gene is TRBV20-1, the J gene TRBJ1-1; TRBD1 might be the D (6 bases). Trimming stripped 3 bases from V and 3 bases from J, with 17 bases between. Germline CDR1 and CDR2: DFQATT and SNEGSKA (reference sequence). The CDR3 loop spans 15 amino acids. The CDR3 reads CSARPPGVVDTEAFF. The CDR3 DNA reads TGCAGTGCTAGGCCTCCAGGGGTTGTGGACACTGAAGCTTTCTTT.

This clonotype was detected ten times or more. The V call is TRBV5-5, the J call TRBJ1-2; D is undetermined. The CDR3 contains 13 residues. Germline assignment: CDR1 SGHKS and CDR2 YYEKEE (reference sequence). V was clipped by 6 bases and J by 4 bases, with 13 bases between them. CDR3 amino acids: CASNQLTGYGYTF. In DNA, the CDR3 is TGTGCCAGCAACCAACTGACCGGCTATGGCTACACCTTC. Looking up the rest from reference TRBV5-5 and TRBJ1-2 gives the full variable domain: DAGVTQSPTHLIKTRGQQVTLRCSPISGHKSVSWYQQVLGQGPQFIFQYYEKEERGRGNFPDRFSARQFPNYSSELNVNALLLGDSALYLCASNQLTGYGYTFGSGTRLTVV.

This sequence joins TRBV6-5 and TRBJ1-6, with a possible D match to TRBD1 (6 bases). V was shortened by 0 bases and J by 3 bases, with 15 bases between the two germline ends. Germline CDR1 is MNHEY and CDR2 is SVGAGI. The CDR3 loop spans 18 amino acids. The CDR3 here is CASSYSTRGAGYNSPLHF. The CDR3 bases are TGTGCCAGCAGTTACTCGACTCGGGGGGCCGGCTATAATTCACCCCTCCACTTT.

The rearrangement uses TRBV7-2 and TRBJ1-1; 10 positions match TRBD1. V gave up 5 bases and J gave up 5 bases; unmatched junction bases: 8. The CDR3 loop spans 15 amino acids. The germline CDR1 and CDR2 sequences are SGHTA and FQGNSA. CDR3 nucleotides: TGTGCCAGCAGCCAGGGACAGGGGAGATTGACTGAAGCTTTCTTT. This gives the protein CASSQGQGRLTEAFF.

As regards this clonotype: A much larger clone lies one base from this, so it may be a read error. CDR3 bases: TGCAGCGTCGCACGGAAAGGGGGACAGCCCCAGCATTTT. Protein sequence: CSVARKGGQPQHF. The rearrangement links TRBV29-1 to TRBJ1-5; D might be TRBD1 (6 bases). The CDR3 is 13 residues long. Trimming stripped 6 bases from V and 7 bases from J, with 16 bases between. The germline V gene has CDR1 SQVTM and CDR2 ANQGSEA.

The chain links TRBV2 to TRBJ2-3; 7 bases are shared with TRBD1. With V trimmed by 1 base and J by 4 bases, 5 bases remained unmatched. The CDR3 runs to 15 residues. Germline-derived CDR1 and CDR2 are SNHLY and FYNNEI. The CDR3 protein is CASSEEGQRADTQYF. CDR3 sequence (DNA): TGTGCCAGCAGTGAAGAGGGACAGAGGGCAGATACGCAGTATTTT.

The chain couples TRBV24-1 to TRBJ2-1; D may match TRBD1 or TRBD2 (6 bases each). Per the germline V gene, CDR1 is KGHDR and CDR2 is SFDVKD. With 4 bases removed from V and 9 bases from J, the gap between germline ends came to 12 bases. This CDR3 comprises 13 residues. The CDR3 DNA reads TGTGCCACCAGTGACTCGGGGGCGGGTGAGCAGTTCTTC. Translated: CATSDSGAGEQFF.

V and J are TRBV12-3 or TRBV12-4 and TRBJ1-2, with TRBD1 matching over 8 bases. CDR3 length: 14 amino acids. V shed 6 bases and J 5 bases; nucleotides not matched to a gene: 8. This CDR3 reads CASSLQGAGYGYTF. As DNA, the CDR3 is TGTGCCAGCAGCTTGCAGGGGGCCGGGTATGGCTACACCTTC.

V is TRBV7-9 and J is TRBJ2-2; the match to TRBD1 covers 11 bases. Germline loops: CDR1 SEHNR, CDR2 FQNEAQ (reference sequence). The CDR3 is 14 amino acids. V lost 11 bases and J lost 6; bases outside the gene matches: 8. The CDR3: CACGQGAIPGELFF. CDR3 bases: TGTGCCTGTGGACAGGGGGCGATCCCCGGGGAGCTGTTTTTT.

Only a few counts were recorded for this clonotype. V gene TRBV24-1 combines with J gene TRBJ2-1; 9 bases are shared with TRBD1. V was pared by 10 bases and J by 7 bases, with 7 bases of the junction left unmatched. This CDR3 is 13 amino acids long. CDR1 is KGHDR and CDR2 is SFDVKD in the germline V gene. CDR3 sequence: CATTPGTGNEQFF. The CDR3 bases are TGTGCCACTACACCCGGGACAGGGAATGAGCAGTTCTTC.

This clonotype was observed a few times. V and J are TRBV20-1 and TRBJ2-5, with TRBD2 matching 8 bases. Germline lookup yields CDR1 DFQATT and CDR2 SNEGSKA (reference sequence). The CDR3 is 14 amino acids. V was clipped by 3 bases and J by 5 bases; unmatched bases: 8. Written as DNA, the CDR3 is TGCAGTGCTAGCGGGGGGGCCGAGGTTGAGACCCAGTACTTC. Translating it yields CSASGGAEVETQYF.